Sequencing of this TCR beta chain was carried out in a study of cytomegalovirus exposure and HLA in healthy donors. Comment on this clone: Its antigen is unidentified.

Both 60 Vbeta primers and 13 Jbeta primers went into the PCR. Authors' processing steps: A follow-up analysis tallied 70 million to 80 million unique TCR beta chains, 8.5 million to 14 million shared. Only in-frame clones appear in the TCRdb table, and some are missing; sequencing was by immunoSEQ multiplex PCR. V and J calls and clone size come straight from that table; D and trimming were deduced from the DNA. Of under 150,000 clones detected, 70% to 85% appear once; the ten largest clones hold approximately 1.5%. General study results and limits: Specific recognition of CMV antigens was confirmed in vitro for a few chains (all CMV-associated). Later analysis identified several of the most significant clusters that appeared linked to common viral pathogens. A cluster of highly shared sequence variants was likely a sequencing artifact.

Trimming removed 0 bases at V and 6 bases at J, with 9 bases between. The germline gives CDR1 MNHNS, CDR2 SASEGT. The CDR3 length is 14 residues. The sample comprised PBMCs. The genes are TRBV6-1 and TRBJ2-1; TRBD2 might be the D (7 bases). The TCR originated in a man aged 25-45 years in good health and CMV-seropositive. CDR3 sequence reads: CASSEAGGGNEQFF. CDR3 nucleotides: TGTGCCAGCAGTGAAGCGGGAGGGGGCAATGAGCAGTTCTTC.